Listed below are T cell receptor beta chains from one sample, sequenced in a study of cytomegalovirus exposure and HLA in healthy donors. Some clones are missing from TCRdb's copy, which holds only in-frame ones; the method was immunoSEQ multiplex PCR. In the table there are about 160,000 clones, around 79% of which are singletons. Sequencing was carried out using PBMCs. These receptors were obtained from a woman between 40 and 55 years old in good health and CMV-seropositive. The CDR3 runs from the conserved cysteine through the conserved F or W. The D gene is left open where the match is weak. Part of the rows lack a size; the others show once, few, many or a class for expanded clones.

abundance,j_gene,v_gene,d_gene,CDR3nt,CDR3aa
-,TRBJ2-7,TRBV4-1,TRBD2,TGCGCCAGCAGCCAGACTAGCGGGAGCTCCTACGAGCAGTACTTC,CASSQTSGSSYEQYF
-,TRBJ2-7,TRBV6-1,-,TGTGCCAGCAGTGACGGCAGATGGGACTACGAGCAGTACTTC,CASSDGRWDYEQYF
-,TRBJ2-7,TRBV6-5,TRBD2,TGTGCCAGCAGCTTAGCGGGGCCCGGCGAGCAGTACTTC,CASSLAGPGEQYF
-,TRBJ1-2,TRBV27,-,TGTGCCAGCAGTTTAACCCCCGGGACATTGGACTATGGCTACACCTTC,CASSLTPGTLDYGYTF
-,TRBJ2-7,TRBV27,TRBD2,TGTGCCAGCAGTTTAGTAGCGGGGGCCTCCTACGAGCAGTACTTC,CASSLVAGASYEQYF
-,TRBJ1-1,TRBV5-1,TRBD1,TGCGCCAGCAGCCCGCGACAGGGGGCGGACACTGAAGCTTTCTTT,CASSPRQGADTEAFF
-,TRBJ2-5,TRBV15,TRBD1,TGTGCCACCAGAGCTACAGGGGGTGAGACCCAGTACTTC,CATRATGGETQYF
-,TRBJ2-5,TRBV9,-,TGTGCCAGCAGCGTAGAGGGGCCCTTCGGGGAGACCCAGTACTTC,CASSVEGPFGETQYF
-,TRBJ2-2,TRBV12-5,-,TGTGCTAGTGGTTTTTGGGGGCAGAACACCGGGGAGCTGTTTTTT,CASGFWGQNTGELFF
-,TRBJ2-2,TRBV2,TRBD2,TGTGCCAGCAGTCGATCGGCTAGCGGGAAAGGAGAGGAGCTGTTTTTT,CASSRSASGKGEELFF
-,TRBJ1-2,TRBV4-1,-,TGCGCCAGCAGCCAGATTCTTTTCCTAGCTAACTATGGCTACACCTTC,CASSQILFLANYGYTF
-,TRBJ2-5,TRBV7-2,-,TGTGCCAGCAGCCTTAGCGGTAACCAAGAGACCCAGTACTTC,CASSLSGNQETQYF
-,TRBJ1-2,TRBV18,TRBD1,TGTGCCAGCTCACCAGAGCGGGCCGCGCAGGGGGATGGCTACACCTTC,CASSPERAAQGDGYTF
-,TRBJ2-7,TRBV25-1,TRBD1,TGTGCCAGCAGTGACCTGACAGGGACCTACGAGCAGTACTTC,CASSDLTGTYEQYF
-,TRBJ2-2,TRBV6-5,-,TGTGCCAGCCGCAACGGGGGAGGGGGCGGGGAGCTGTTTTTT,CASRNGGGGGELFF
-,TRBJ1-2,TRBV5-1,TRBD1,TGCGCCAGCAGCCCGAAGGCTACAGGGGGTGATGGCTACACCTTC,CASSPKATGGDGYTF
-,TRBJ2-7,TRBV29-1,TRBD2,TGCAGCGTACGGACTAGCGGCGACGAGCAGTACTTC,CSVRTSGDEQYF
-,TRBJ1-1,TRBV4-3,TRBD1,TGCGCCAGCAGCCAGGACAGGGCTGAAGCTTTCTTT,CASSQDRAEAFF
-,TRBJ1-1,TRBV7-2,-,TGTGCCAACAGCTTAGGACGATCAGGGGAAGCTTTCTTT,CANSLGRSGEAFF
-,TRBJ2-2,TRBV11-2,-,TGTGCCAGCTGCCTTCCACTGTCCACCGGGGAGCTGTTTTTT,CASCLPLSTGELFF
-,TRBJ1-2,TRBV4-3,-,TGCGCCAGCAGCCAAGATCGGGGTGGCTATGGCTACACCTTC,CASSQDRGGYGYTF
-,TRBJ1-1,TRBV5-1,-,TGCGCCAGCAGCTTGGAAGGACTATTAAACACTGAAGCTTTCTTT,CASSLEGLLNTEAFF
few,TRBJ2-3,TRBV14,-,TGTGCCAGCAGCCTTGGACTTTCAGATACGCAGTATTTT,CASSLGLSDTQYF
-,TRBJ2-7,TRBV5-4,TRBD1,TGTGCCAGCAGCCCTAGGACAGGGAACTACGAGCAGTACTTC,CASSPRTGNYEQYF
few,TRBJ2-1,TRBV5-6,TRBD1,TGTGCCAGCAGCACACCGGGACAGGGGAATGAGCAGTTCTTC,CASSTPGQGNEQFF
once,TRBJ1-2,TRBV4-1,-,TGCGCCAGCAGCCAAGAACCAGGGGAAAACTATGGCTACACCTTC,CASSQEPGENYGYTF
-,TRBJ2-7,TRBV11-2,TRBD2,TGTGCCAGCAGCTCTGGACTAGCGGGGTACTACGAGCAGTACTTC,CASSSGLAGYYEQYF
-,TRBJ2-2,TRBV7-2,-,TGTGCCAGCAGCCCCCCTCCGGACACCGGGGAGCTGTTTTTT,CASSPPPDTGELFF
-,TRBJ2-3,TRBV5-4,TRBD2,TGTGCCAGCAGCACGCGTAGCGGGACTAGCACAGATACGCAGTATTTT,CASSTRSGTSTDTQYF
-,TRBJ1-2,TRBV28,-,TGTGCCAGCAGTTTGCCAGGGAACTATGGCTACACCTTC,CASSLPGNYGYTF
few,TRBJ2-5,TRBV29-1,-,TGCAGCGCACTGAGGCCCCAAGAGACCCAGTACTTC,CSALRPQETQYF
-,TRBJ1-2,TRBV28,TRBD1,TGTGCCAGCAGTCTACAGGGGGCCCGCTATGGCTACACCTTC,CASSLQGARYGYTF
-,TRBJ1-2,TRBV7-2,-,TGTGCCAGCAGCCCCAGGGGCTATGGCTACACCTTC,CASSPRGYGYTF
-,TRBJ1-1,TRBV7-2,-,TGTGCCAGCAGCTTGGAGCAGGGCGCAATCGTATCCACTGAAGCTTTCTTT,CASSLEQGAIVSTEAFF
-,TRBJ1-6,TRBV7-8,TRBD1,TGTGCCAGCAGCTTAGAAAGGGGGCGCTTCGGGCCGAGTTCACCCCTCCACTTT,CASSLERGRFGPSSPLHF
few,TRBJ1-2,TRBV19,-,TGTGCCAGTAGCCCTTACGGAGTGCAGGGTTTCTATGGCTACACCTTC,CASSPYGVQGFYGYTF
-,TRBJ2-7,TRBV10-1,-,TGCGCCAGCAGTGTGGTTCTGGGAGGCGAGCAGTACTTC,CASSVVLGGEQYF
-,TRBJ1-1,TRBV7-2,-,TGTGCCAGCAGCTTAGGTGGGGCAGTGAACACTGAAGCTTTCTTT,CASSLGGAVNTEAFF
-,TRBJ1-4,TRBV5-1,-,TGCGCCAGCAGGGACAGCTCAACTAATGAAAAACTGTTTTTT,CASRDSSTNEKLFF
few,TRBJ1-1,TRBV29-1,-,TGCAGCGTTGACAGTGAGAACACTGAAGCTTTCTTT,CSVDSENTEAFF
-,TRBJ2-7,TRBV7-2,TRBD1,TGTGCCAGCAGCTTAGGAGTCGGGACAGCCTACGAGCAGTACTTC,CASSLGVGTAYEQYF
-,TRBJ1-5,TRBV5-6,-,TGTGCCAGCAGCTTGGGCCAGGTCCTTCGGCCCCAGCATTTT,CASSLGQVLRPQHF
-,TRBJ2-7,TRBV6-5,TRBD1,TGTGCCAGCAGTCACGGACAGGGGGCATACGAGCAGTACTTC,CASSHGQGAYEQYF
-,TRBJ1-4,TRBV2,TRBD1,TGTGCCAGCAGATTTACAGGGGGAAATGAAAAACTGTTTTTT,CASRFTGGNEKLFF
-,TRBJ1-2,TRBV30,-,TGTGCCTGGACCCACGGGGTGGGAGGCTACACCTTC,CAWTHGVGGYTF
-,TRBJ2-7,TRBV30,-,TGTGCCTGGAGTTTTCCCGGGACACCCAAGGGGTCCTACGAGCAGTACTTC,CAWSFPGTPKGSYEQYF
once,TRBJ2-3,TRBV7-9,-,TGTGCCAGCAGGCCTCAGGGCTACCTCACAGATACGCAGTATTTT,CASRPQGYLTDTQYF
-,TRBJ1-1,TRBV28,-,TGTGCCAGCAGTTTAGGGACTCCCACTGAAGCTTTCTTT,CASSLGTPTEAFF
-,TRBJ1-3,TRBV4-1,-,TGCGCCAGCAGCCAACTTGGACAAATACGAAACACCATATATTTT,CASSQLGQIRNTIYF
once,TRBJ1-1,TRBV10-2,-,TGCGCCAGTATAGGGGGAACTGAAGCTTTCTTT,CASIGGTEAFF
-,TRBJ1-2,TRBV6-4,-,TGTGCCAGCAGTGTAGCACGGGATGGGAACTATGGCTACACCTTC,CASSVARDGNYGYTF
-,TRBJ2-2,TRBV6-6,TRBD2,TGTGCCAGCATTTTAGCGGGGCGGACCGGGGAGCTGTTTTTT,CASILAGRTGELFF
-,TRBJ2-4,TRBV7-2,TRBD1,TGTGCCAGCAGCCTGGACAGGGCAGTAGCCAAAAACATTCAGTACTTC,CASSLDRAVAKNIQYF
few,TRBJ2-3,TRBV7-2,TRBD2,TGTGCCAGCAGCCGCTCTAGCGGGGGGATGAGGGATACGCAGTATTTT,CASSRSSGGMRDTQYF
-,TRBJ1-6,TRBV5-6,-,TGTGCCAGCAGCTTGGGGGCAGGGTTAAATTCACCCCTCCACTTT,CASSLGAGLNSPLHF
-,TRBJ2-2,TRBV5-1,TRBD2,TGCGCCAGCAGCTCGGGACTAGCGGGAAGAGGGAACACCGGGGAGCTGTTTTTT,CASSSGLAGRGNTGELFF
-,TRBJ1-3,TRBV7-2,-,TGTGCCAGCAGCTTAATGAGCTCTGGAAACACCATATATTTT,CASSLMSSGNTIYF
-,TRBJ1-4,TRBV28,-,TGTGCCAGCAGTCCCCCCGGGGGGCCGCACAATGAAAAACTGTTTTTT,CASSPPGGPHNEKLFF
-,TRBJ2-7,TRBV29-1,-,TGCAGCGTTGAATTTGGGGGCACGTACGAGCAGTACTTC,CSVEFGGTYEQYF
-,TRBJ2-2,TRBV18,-,TGTGCCAGCTCACCAACTCCACAGAGCAACACCGGGGAGCTGTTTTTT,CASSPTPQSNTGELFF